This is a list of T cell receptor beta chains from one sample in a study of blood T cell repertoires in COVID-19. Measured with immunoSEQ multiplex PCR; TCRdb has only the in-frame clones, and not every one. This table has over 250,000 clones, under 90% appearing once. The sample comprised peripheral blood. The receptors were sampled from a man over 45 with acute or convalescent COVID-19. Both conserved end residues are part of each CDR3.

v_call cdr3_aa
TRBV19 CASSAPQGAGNTIYF
TRBV11-2 CASSPVDTTNYGYTF
TRBV27 CASSFGQGNAEAFF
TRBV6-5 CASSYSTGSGNTIYF
TRBV5-1 CASSSGDSYEQYF
TRBV20-1 CSSRLDTEAFF
TRBV6-2/TRBV6-3 CASSRQAGYRGSPLHF
TRBV18 CASSPPNRGYEQYF
TRBV2 CASSGTGAYEQYF
TRBV25-1 CASSEADIQYF
TRBV3-1/TRBV3-2 CASKKDPGLSEQFF
TRBV7-3 CASSPAGGQDTQYF
TRBV3-1/TRBV3-2 CASSQTGSYGYTF
TRBV9 CASSSGPTGGYTF
TRBV27 CASRRMGLQTNYEQYF
TRBV5-8 CASSFPPGEYSNQPQHF
TRBV7-9 CASSYGAQGHGNQPQHF
TRBV30 CAWSVGRTQETQYF
TRBV9 CASSSDSLNEQFF
TRBV6-5 CASSETGGLDGYTF
TRBV29-1 CSVSGVSSYEQYF
TRBV10-3 CAISDPPSGMNTEAFF
TRBV5-4 CASSAVGGRGNSPLHF
TRBV11-2 CASTPYRAASTEAFF
TRBV5-6 CASSFGTEVSPLHF
TRBV6-2/TRBV6-3 CASSYSPVLQPYNEQFF
TRBV30 CAWSGQGTAYGYTF
TRBV4-1 CASSQDESPRNTIYF
TRBV11-1 CASSLERTGYGYTF
TRBV3-1/TRBV3-2 CASSHTGSTEAFF
TRBV5-5 CASSLVHNSNQPQHF
TRBV9 CASSVVGRDDEAFF
TRBV19 CATGDSLAKNIQYF
TRBV29-1 CSVEDWKGETEAFF
TRBV9 CASSLRTESSYEQYF
TRBV2 CASLSQGVNQPQHF
TRBV19 CASSPWGQGELNYGYTF
TRBV9 CASSVALSRGENTIYF
TRBV7-3 CASSETGRGEQYF
TRBV5-1 CASSLAERAYNEQFF
TRBV10-2 CASLEQAGETQYF
TRBV6-1 CASSELATNTGELFF
TRBV5-4 CASGVQGSVNEQFF
TRBV30 CAWNKPGQGNQPQHF
TRBV4-2 CASSQQGGNGYTF
TRBV5-4 CASSLEGSRYGYTF
TRBV6-5 CASSYYRGDQPQHF
TRBV7-9 CASSLLRDRGYFGANVLTF
TRBV7-6 CASSLDPGLRDTQYF
TRBV30 CAWNKTPGVGANVLTF
TRBV14 CASSLLTGGFGNLGAFF
TRBV9 CASSPTTRVSNEKLFF
TRBV5-1 CASATGTGFNEQFF
TRBV4-1 CASSQAGTGSGQYF
TRBV11-3 CASSFLGEETQYF
TRBV21-1 CASKGQGNYEQYF
TRBV10-1 CASSESGGGEQFF